The 4 T cell receptor beta chains listed next were all sequenced from one sample in a study of T cells in Graves' hyperthyroidism and ophthalmopathy. It was RNA transcripts that yielded the amplified TCR beta CDR3 regions. First-round RT-PCR targeting the TCR CDR3 was performed with the HTBI primer set. A single record per CDR3 protein comes from TCRdb applying MiXCR to the multiplex PCR reads. The sample has fewer than 900,000 distinct CDR3 sequences, about 17% seen once. Source material: blood. These receptors originate from a woman between 50 and 59 years old with Graves' hyperthyroidism that later progressed to Graves' ophthalmopathy.

This clonotype was counted between two and nine times. V is TRBV6-2 or TRBV6-3 and J is TRBJ1-6; D remains unclear. Trimming stripped 2 bases from V and 8 bases from J, with 10 bases between. Germline V gene data show CDR1 as MNHEY and CDR2 as SVGEGT. This CDR3 comprises 14 residues. The CDR3 reads CASSYSGNYSPLHF. CDR3 nucleotides: TGTGCCAGCAGTTACAGTGGGAACTATTCACCCCTCCACTTT.

The chain links TRBV4-1 to TRBJ1-5; 7 bases agree with TRBD1. The V segment lost 1 base and the J segment 1 base; nucleotides outside the gene matches: 7. Germline loops: CDR1 MGHRA, CDR2 YSYEKL. The CDR3 totals 17 residues. CDR3 protein: CASSQGTGLRSNQPQHF. In DNA form, the CDR3 reads TGCGCCAGCAGCCAAGGGACAGGCCTAAGGAGCAATCAGCCCCAGCATTTT.

In nucleotides, the CDR3 is TGTGCCAGCAGTGAACTGACAGGGCCTTCAACCTACGAGCAGTACTTC. It encodes CASSELTGPSTYEQYF. The V and J genes are TRBV6-1 and TRBJ2-7, with 7 bases lining up with TRBD1. CDR1 and CDR2 from the germline V gene are MNHNS and SASEGT. V gave up 2 bases and J gave up 2 bases; unmatched junction bases: 9. The length of the CDR3 is 16 residues.

This clonotype came up many times. CDR3 residues: CASSPPDTGELFF. In nucleotides, the CDR3 is TGCGCCAGCAGCCCCCCAGACACCGGGGAGCTGTTTTTT. This chain uses TRBV5-1 with TRBJ2-2; no clear D gene. The CDR3 loop spans 13 amino acids. V lost 4 bases to trimming and J lost 3 bases, with 7 bases between them. Looked up from germline, CDR1 is SGHRS and CDR2 is YFSETQ.